These 32 T cell receptor beta chains originate from one sample sequenced in a study of blood T cells in healthy people across ages. A sample-barcoded 5' primer and a J-beta primer mix were used in a second PCR of about 7 to 12 cycles. TCRdb re-called the 5' RACE reads with MiXCR, one entry per CDR3 protein. The table has about 800,000 distinct CDR3 sequences, 25% seen once. The same data also went into a second study, on T cells of mothers and their children.

The sequencing sample was made of blood. These receptors all come from a boy under 18 in good health.

This clonotype has a handful of counts. The junction departs from the called germline gene at one end, perhaps through a read error. CDR3 sequence: CACRPPEGLAEQYF. In DNA, the CDR3 is TGTGCCTGCAGGCCCCCCGAGGGACTCGCCGAGCAGTACTTC. The chain employs TRBV7-9 and TRBJ2-5; D possibly corresponds to TRBD2 (6 bases). TRBJ2-7 matches the DNA end more closely, so the J call is doubtful. The CDR3 extends over 14 amino acids. The germline CDR1 and CDR2 sequences are SEHNR and FQNEAQ (reference sequence).

This chain uses TRBV30 with TRBJ1-1; D might be TRBD1 (5 bases). Germline CDR1 is GTSNPN and CDR2 is SVGIG (reference sequence). Trimming stripped 2 bases from V and 5 bases from J, with 12 bases between. The CDR3 is made up of 13 amino acids. CDR3: CAWSLAGLTEAFF. CDR3 DNA: TGTGCCTGGAGTCTGGCAGGGCTAACTGAAGCTTTCTTT.

J is TRBJ2-7 and V is TRBV5-1; 10 nucleotides match TRBD1. Germline V gene lookup returns CDR1 SGHRS and CDR2 YFSETQ. The CDR3 consists of 13 residues. With 3 bases clipped from V and 10 bases from J, the junction kept 7 bases outside the gene matches. CDR3 coding DNA: TGCGCCAGCAGCTGGGGACAGGGGATCGACCAGTACTTC. The encoded protein is CASSWGQGIDQYF. Filled out from reference TRBV5-1 and TRBJ2-7, the complete variable domain reads KAGVTQTPRYLIKTRGQQVTLSCSPISGHRSVSWYQQTPGQGLQFLFEYFSETQRNKGNFPGRFSGRQFSNSRSEMNVSTLELGDSALYLCASSWGQGIDQYFGPGTRLTVT.

The chain couples TRBV29-1 to TRBJ2-3; D is perhaps TRBD1 (5 bases). The CDR3 runs 15 residues. Germline CDR1 SQVTM, CDR2 ANQGSEA. Trimming cost V 2 bases and J 7 bases, with 19 bases left between them. CDR3 DNA: TGCAGCGTTGAAACGGCCAGGGCAATGTTGTATACGCAGTATTTT. It codes for CSVETARAMLYTQYF.

The CDR3 DNA follows: TGTGCCACCAGCAGAGAGGGGGGAGTTAATCACTACGAGCAGTACTTC. Amino acids: CATSREGGVNHYEQYF. The chain recombines TRBV15 with TRBJ2-5, with D tentatively TRBD2 (6 bases). The end of the DNA fits TRBJ2-7 better, so the J call may be wrong. Germline V gene sequence: CDR1 LNHNV, CDR2 YYDKDF (reference sequence). The CDR3 has 16 residues.

The V and J genes are TRBV4-2 and TRBJ2-7; D ambiguous. The V end lost 0 bases, the J end lost 5 bases, and 11 bases lay between the germline ends. Germline V gives CDR1 LGHNA, CDR2 YNFKEQ. CDR3 length equals 14 residues. The CDR3 reads CASSQERAVNEQYF. The CDR3 DNA sequence: TGTGCCAGCAGCCAAGAACGGGCGGTTAACGAGCAGTACTTC.

The gene calls are TRBV20-1 and TRBJ2-7; unclear D gene. The V and J ends lost 6 bases and 4 bases respectively, with 19 bases between them. The CDR3 spans 14 residues. Germline-derived CDR1 and CDR2 are DFQATT and SNEGSKA (reference sequence). The CDR3 coding sequence is TGCAGTGCGCGGCCGCCGCAGAGGCCATACGAGCAGTACTTC. Its protein product is CSARPPQRPYEQYF.

This clonotype was seen only a few times. The CDR3: CAISESGQTGEQYF. CDR3 nucleotide sequence: TGTGCCATCAGTGAATCCGGACAGACGGGGGAGCAGTACTTC. This sequence joins TRBV10-3 and TRBJ2-7; weak D call: TRBD1 (6 bases). V lost 3 bases and J 7 bases, leaving 16 bases between the germline ends. Germline CDR1 reads ENHRY; CDR2 reads SYGVKD. The length of the CDR3 is 14 residues.

This chain connects TRBV7-9 to TRBJ1-1, with D maybe TRBD1 (5 bases). Germline assignment: CDR1 SEHNR and CDR2 FQNEAQ (reference sequence). The CDR3 covers 16 residues. The ends were cut back, 2 bases at V and 0 bases at J, with 13 bases in the middle. CDR3 protein: CASSLPSDSMNTEAFF. The CDR3 region has the DNA TGTGCCAGCAGCTTACCCAGCGACAGTATGAACACTGAAGCTTTCTTT.

Of note for this clonotype: Its ends do not fully match the called genes, so a read error is possible. This rearrangement joins TRBV29-1 to TRBJ2-7; TRBD2 might be the D (6 bases). This CDR3 region has 17 residues. Germline CDR1 SQVTM, CDR2 ANQGSEA. In DNA form, the CDR3 reads TGCAGCGTTGAAGATCTGTATGTGGAGGGACTCTCCTACGAGCAGTGCTTC. This codes for CSVEDLYVEGLSYEQCF.

This clonotype was found a few times. This chain uses TRBV12-3 or TRBV12-4 with TRBJ2-2; TRBD2 might be the D (6 bases). Trimming removed 7 bases at V and 0 bases at J, with 12 bases between. The CDR3 length is 15 residues. CDR3 coding DNA: TGTGCCAGCAAAAGGGACTCCACGAACACCGGGGAGCTGTTTTTT. Protein sequence: CASKRDSTNTGELFF.

A few counts support this clonotype. The CDR3, as DNA: TGCAGCGTTTGGATCCCTAGCTCCTACAATGAGCAGTTCTTC. This encodes CSVWIPSSYNEQFF. The V and J genes are TRBV29-1 and TRBJ2-1, with no clear D. V lost 5 bases, J lost 0 bases, and 11 bases lay in between. Germline CDR1 and CDR2: SQVTM and ANQGSEA. The CDR3 is 14 amino acids.

J is TRBJ2-5 and V is TRBV2, with TRBD2 matching over 7 bases. J gave up 0 bases and V 9 bases, and 7 bases lay outside the gene matches. Germline V gives CDR1 SNHLY, CDR2 FYNNEI. CDR3 length: 14 amino acids. The CDR3 nucleotides are TGTGCCAGGGCGACTAGCAGGGACCAAGAGACCCAGTACTTC. It yields the protein CARATSRDQETQYF.

This clonotype was recorded only once. One junction end does not reproduce the germline sequence, and a read error may be involved. The chain carries TRBV11-2 and TRBJ1-1; TRBD1 might be the D (6 bases). CDR3 size: 16 residues. Germline values: CDR1 SGHAT, CDR2 FQNNGV. The CDR3 DNA follows: TGTGCCAGCAGCTTAGATGAGGGACATTTCAGCACTGAAGCTTCCTTT. Translated, it gives CASSLDEGHFSTEASF.

This clonotype was detected a few times. This sequence joins TRBV4-3 and TRBJ1-1; 8 nucleotides match TRBD1. This CDR3 is built from 17 residues. From germline, CDR1 is LGHNA and CDR2 YSLEER. The V and J ends lost 0 bases and 1 base, in that order; junction bases with no gene match: 7. CDR3 DNA: TGCGCCAGCAGCCAAGATGGGCAGGGGGCGGGGAACACTGAAGCTTTCTTT. It codes for CASSQDGQGAGNTEAFF.

The CDR3: CASSLVGGKLEGYTF. The CDR3 DNA reads TGTGCCAGCAGCTTAGTCGGAGGGAAACTAGAAGGCTACACCTTC. This chain joins TRBV7-2 and TRBJ1-2; D remains ambiguous. V lost 1 base, J lost 8 bases, and 17 bases lay in between. The CDR3 totals 15 residues. Germline lookup yields CDR1 SGHTA and CDR2 FQGNSA.

The rearrangement uses TRBV28 and TRBJ2-3, with D perhaps matching TRBD2 (5 bases). The CDR3 runs 15 residues. Between the trimmed V and J ends, which lost 6 bases and 2 bases, there was a span of 15 bases. Germline values: CDR1 MDHEN, CDR2 SYDVKM. The chain's CDR3 is CASRVWRTSTDTQYF. The CDR3 DNA reads TGTGCCAGCAGAGTCTGGCGGACTTCCACAGATACGCAGTATTTT.

This clonotype was counted only a few times. The rearrangement links TRBV12-3 or TRBV12-4 to TRBJ1-1, with D unclear. Trimming took 5 bases from V and 5 from J, leaving 18 bases between them. The CDR3 runs 15 residues. As DNA, the CDR3 is TGTGCCAGCAGTAAACGACCGGGGTTTGCTACTGAAGCTTTCTTT. Residues: CASSKRPGFATEAFF.

The chain joins TRBV20-1 to TRBJ1-4, with 11 bases fitting TRBD1. Germline loops: CDR1 DFQATT, CDR2 SNEGSKA (reference sequence). Trimming cost V 0 bases and J 8 bases; bases outside gene matches: 5. The CDR3 loop spans 15 amino acids. The CDR3 DNA reads TGCAGTGCTAGAGATCTGGGGACAGGGGGAGAAAAACTGTTTTTT. Protein sequence: CSARDLGTGGEKLFF.

J is TRBJ2-1 and V is TRBV20-1, with unresolved D. The CDR3 spans 11 residues. The V and J ends lost 3 bases and 5 bases respectively, with 5 bases between them. Germline V gives CDR1 DFQATT, CDR2 SNEGSKA (reference sequence). The CDR3 nucleotides read TGCAGTGCTAGTCGAAACAATGAGCAGTTCTTC. Protein product: CSASRNNEQFF.

This clonotype was detected a few times. V usage is TRBV21-1 and J usage is TRBJ2-7; the table's D gene call, TRBD1, was not cross checked with the DNA. TRBV21-1 is deemed a pseudogene. The CDR3 is 15 amino acids. The CDR3 DNA reads TGTGCCAGTCCCACTCCTTCAGACAGGGCCTACGAGCAGTACTTC. Its translation is CASPTPSDRAYEQYF.

The chain has TRBV7-9 and TRBJ2-3; tentatively, D is TRBD1 (5 bases). Germline-derived CDR1 and CDR2 are SEHNR and FQNEAQ (reference sequence). The CDR3 length is 16 residues. Trimming cost V 1 base and J 6 bases, with 17 bases left between them. CDR3: CASSLDKTASSDTQYF. CDR3 nucleotide sequence: TGTGCCAGCAGCTTAGATAAGACAGCTTCTTCCGATACGCAGTATTTT.

This clonotype was seen more than once but under ten times. This chain connects TRBV7-9 to TRBJ2-6, with TRBD1 identical over 9 bases. The V gene's germline CDR1 is SEHNR and CDR2 FQNEAQ (reference sequence). The CDR3 is 17 residues long. The ends lost 5 bases at V and 1 base at J; junction bases unmatched: 6. The CDR3 region is CASSIWDRVSGANVLTF. As DNA, the CDR3 is TGTGCCAGCAGCATCTGGGACAGGGTGTCTGGGGCCAACGTCCTGACTTTC.

V gene TRBV4-1 combines with J gene TRBJ2-1; 10 bases are a match to TRBD2. This CDR3 has 17 residues. In germline, CDR1 is MGHRA, CDR2 YSYEKL. The ends lost 0 bases at V and 8 bases at J; junction bases unmatched: 10. CDR3 amino acids: CASSQEGLAGVSYEQFF. The CDR3 nucleotides read TGCGCCAGCAGCCAAGAAGGGCTAGCGGGAGTTAGCTATGAGCAGTTCTTC.

There are a few counts of this clonotype. The chain has TRBV12-3 or TRBV12-4 and TRBJ2-5; the match to TRBD1 covers 8 bases. The CDR3 runs to 13 residues. J gave up 4 bases and V 5 bases, and 3 bases lay outside the gene matches. The DNA of the CDR3 is TGTGCCAGCAGTATTCAGGGGGCAGAGACCCAGTACTTC. Protein sequence: CASSIQGAETQYF.

The V and J genes are TRBV6-6 and TRBJ2-2, with D possibly TRBD2 on 5 matching bases. Between the trimmed V and J ends, which lost 8 bases and 2 bases, there was a span of 9 bases. The CDR3 length is 13 residues. Germline loops: CDR1 MNHNY, CDR2 SVGAGI (reference sequence). The CDR3 region is CASRAGNTGELFF. CDR3 DNA: TGTGCCAGCCGTGCGGGTAACACCGGGGAGCTGTTTTTT.

The chain recombines TRBV28 with TRBJ1-6; D is undetermined. Germline CDR1 reads MDHEN; CDR2 reads SYDVKM. Trimming cost V 3 bases and J 10 bases, with 7 bases left between them. This CDR3 is built from 12 residues. DNA for the CDR3: TGTGCCAGCAGTTTGTGGAACTCACCCCTCCACTTT. It codes for CASSLWNSPLHF.

Only a few counts were recorded for this clonotype. The chain couples TRBV7-9 to TRBJ1-5; no definite D call. The V gene lost 4 bases and the J gene lost 3 bases, with 10 bases spanning the gap. CDR3 size: 14 residues. The germline V gene encodes CDR1 SEHNR and CDR2 FQNEAQ (reference sequence). CDR3 sequence reads: CASSSRGPNQPQHF. CDR3 sequence (DNA): TGTGCCAGCAGCTCTAGAGGCCCCAATCAGCCCCAGCATTTT.

In its sample, this clonotype was seen a few times. The chain couples TRBV5-1 to TRBJ2-2; a weak D match, TRBD1 (5 bases). Between the trimmed V and J ends, which lost 3 bases and 2 bases, there was a span of 11 bases. The CDR3 runs 15 residues. CDR1 SGHRS and CDR2 YFSETQ come from the germline V gene. The CDR3 DNA follows: TGCGCCAGCAGCTCAGGACACGCCAACACCGGGGAGCTGTTTTTT. Protein product: CASSSGHANTGELFF.

The table lists this clonotype with a few counts. This chain links TRBV29-1 with TRBJ1-4, with 11 bases lining up with TRBD1. Trimming cost V 7 bases and J 8 bases; bases outside gene matches: 3. There are 12 residues in the CDR3. CDR1 and CDR2 from the germline V gene are SQVTM and ANQGSEA. The CDR3 region is CSGGQGEEKLFF. The CDR3 nucleotides read TGCAGCGGGGGACAGGGGGAAGAAAAACTGTTTTTT.

The rearrangement uses TRBV29-1 and TRBJ2-1, with a weak D call TRBD2 (5 bases). CDR1 is SQVTM and CDR2 is ANQGSEA in the germline V gene. The length of the CDR3 is 13 residues. V was pared by 6 bases and J by 0 bases, with 9 bases between. The CDR3 sequence: CSVRGGSYNEQFF. As DNA, the CDR3 is TGCAGCGTCAGAGGAGGCTCCTACAATGAGCAGTTCTTC.

This chain joins TRBV20-1 and TRBJ2-1; maybe TRBD2 (6 bases). This CDR3 has 14 amino acids. With 3 bases removed from V and 2 bases from J, the gap between germline ends came to 11 bases. Germline V gives CDR1 DFQATT, CDR2 SNEGSKA (reference sequence). Here the CDR3 DNA reads TGCAGTGCTAGCGTGGGGAGGCCCTACAATGAGCAGTTCTTC. Translation: CSASVGRPYNEQFF.